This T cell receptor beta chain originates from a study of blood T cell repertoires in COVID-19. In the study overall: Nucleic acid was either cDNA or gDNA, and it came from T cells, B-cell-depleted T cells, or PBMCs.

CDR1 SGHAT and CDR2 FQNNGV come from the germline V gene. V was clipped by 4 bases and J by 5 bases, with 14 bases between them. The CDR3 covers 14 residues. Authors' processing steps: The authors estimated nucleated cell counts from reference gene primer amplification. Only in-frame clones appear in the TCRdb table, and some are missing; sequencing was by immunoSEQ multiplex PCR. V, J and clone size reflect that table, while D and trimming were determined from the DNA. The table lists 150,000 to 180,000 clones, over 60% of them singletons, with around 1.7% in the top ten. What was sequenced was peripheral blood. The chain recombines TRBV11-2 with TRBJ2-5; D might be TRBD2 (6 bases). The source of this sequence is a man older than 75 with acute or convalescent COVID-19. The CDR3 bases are TGTGCCAGCAGCTCAGGCGCGGGGTTGGAGACCCAGTACTTC. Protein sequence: CASSSGAGLETQYF.